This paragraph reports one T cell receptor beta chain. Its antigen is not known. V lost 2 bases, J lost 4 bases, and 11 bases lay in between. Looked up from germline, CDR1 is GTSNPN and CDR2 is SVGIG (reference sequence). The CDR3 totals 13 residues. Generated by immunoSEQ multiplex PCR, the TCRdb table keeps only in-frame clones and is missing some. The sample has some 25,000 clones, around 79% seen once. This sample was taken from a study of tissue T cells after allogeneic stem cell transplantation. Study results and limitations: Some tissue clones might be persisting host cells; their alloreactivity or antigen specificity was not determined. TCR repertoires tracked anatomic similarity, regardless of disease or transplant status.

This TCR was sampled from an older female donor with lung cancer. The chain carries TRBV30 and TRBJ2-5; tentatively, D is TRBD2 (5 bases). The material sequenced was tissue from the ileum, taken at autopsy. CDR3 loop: CAWSRAGIETQYF. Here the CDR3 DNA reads TGTGCCTGGAGTCGGGCCGGGATAGAGACCCAGTACTTC.